This T cell receptor beta chain was identified in a study of blood T cell repertoires in COVID-19. Original methodology: Using reference gene primer amplification, nucleated cell counts were estimated. Profiled with immunoSEQ multiplex PCR; TCRdb holds only in-frame clones, not every one. Clone size and V and J calls were adopted from that table, with D and trimming inferred from the DNA. Of approximately 200,000 clones listed, 87% are singletons. The participants were between roughly 18 and 90 years old and came from roughly 24 US areas. Cohorts were determined from participant-reported clinical history. All recovered Cohort 3 donors got two negative PCRs, got clearance, or saw symptom resolution. This CDR3 has 12 amino acids. From germline, CDR1 is SGHTA and CDR2 FQGNSA. V lost 8 bases and J lost 3; bases outside the gene matches: 2.

Sequencing was done on a sample of PBMCs or T cells enriched from blood (not recorded which). The rearrangement joins TRBV7-2 to TRBJ2-7; 9 bases align to TRBD1. The TCR comes from a woman between 25 and 40 years old who had recovered from COVID-19. CDR3: CASSGQGYEQYF. CDR3 in DNA: TGTGCCAGCTCGGGACAGGGCTACGAGCAGTACTTC.